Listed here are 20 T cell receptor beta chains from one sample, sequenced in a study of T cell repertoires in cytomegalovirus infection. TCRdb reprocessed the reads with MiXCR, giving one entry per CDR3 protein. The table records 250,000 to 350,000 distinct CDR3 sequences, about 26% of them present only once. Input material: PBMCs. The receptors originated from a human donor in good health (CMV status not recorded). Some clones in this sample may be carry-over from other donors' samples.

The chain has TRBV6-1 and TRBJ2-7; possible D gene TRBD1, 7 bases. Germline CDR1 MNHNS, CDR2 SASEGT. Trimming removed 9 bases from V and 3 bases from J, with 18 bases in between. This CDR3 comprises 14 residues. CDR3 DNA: TGTGCCAGTCACCCGGGCAGGGGGGTCTACGAGCAGTACTTC. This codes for CASHPGRGVYEQYF.

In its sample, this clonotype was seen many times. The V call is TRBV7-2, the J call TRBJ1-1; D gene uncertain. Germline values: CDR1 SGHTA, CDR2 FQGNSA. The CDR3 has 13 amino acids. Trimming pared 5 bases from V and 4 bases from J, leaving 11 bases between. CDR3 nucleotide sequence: TGTGCCAGCAGCCCCCAACCGCGCACTGAAGCTTTCTTT. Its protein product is CASSPQPRTEAFF.

The CDR3 region is CAINQGGNQPQHF. CDR3 DNA sequence: TGTGCCATCAACCAGGGCGGGAATCAGCCCCAGCATTTT. The chain links TRBV10-3 to TRBJ1-5, with D maybe TRBD1 (5 bases). This CDR3 region has 13 residues. Trimming stripped 7 bases from V and 4 bases from J, with 11 bases between. CDR1 and CDR2 (germline): ENHRY, SYGVKD.

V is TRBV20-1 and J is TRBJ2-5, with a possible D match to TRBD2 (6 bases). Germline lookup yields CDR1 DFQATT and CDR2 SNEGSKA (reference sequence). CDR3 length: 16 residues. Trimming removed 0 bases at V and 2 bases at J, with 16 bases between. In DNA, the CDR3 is TGCAGTGCTAGAGATCGGGCGCGGGGAGTTCAAGAGACCCAGTACTTC. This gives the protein CSARDRARGVQETQYF.

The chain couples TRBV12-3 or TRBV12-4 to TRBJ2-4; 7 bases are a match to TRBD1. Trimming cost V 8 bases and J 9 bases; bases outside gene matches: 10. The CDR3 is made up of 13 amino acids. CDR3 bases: TGTGCCAGCGAGGGGGCCCGGACAAGCATTCAGTACTTC. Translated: CASEGARTSIQYF.

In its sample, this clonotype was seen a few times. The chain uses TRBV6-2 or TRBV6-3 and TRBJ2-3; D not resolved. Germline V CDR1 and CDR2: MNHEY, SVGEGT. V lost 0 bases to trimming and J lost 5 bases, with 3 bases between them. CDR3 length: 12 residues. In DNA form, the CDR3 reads TGTGCCAGCAGTTACTCGAAAGATACGCAGTATTTT. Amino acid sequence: CASSYSKDTQYF.

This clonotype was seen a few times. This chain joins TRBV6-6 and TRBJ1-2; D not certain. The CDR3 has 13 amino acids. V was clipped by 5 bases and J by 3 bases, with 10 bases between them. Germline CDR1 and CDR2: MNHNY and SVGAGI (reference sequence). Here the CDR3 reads CASSIELDYGYTF. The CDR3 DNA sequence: TGTGCCAGCAGTATTGAACTAGACTATGGCTACACCTTC.

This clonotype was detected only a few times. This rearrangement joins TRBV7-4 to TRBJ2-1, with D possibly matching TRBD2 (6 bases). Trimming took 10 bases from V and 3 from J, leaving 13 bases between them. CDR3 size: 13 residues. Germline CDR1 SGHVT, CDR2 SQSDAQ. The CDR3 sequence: CATDTGGYNEQFF. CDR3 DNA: TGTGCCACCGACACCGGGGGCTACAATGAGCAGTTCTTC.

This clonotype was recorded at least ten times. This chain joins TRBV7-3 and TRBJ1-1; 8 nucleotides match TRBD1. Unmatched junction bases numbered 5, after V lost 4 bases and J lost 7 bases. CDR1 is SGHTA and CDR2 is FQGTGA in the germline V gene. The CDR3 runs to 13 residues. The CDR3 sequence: CASSSPDRDEAFF. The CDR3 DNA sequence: TGTGCCAGCAGCTCCCCGGACAGGGATGAAGCTTTCTTT.

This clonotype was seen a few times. This CDR3 reads CASASGGAEQFF. The CDR3 DNA follows: TGTGCCAGTGCGTCAGGGGGTGCTGAGCAGTTCTTC. The rearrangement links TRBV19 to TRBJ2-1; 7 nucleotides agree with TRBD1. The junction had 7 bases not matched to a gene; V was cut back by 8 bases and J by 9 bases. This CDR3 has 12 residues. Per germline, CDR1 LNHDA and CDR2 SQIVND (reference sequence).

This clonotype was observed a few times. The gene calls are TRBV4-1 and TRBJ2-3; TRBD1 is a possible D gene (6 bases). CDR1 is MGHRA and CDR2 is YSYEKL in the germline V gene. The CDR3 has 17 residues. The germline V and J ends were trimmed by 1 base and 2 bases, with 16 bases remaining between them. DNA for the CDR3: TGCGCCAGCAGCCAAGTCGTGATGGGGGCCTACACAGATACGCAGTATTTT. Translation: CASSQVVMGAYTDTQYF.

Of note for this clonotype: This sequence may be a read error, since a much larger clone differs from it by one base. CDR3 sequence (DNA): TGTGCCAGCAGCTTAGTAAGGGAGACGTACACAGATACGCAGTATTTT. As protein: CASSLVRETYTDTQYF. The chain combines TRBV11-2 with TRBJ2-3, with D possibly matching TRBD2 (5 bases). CDR1 and CDR2 (germline): SGHAT, FQNNGV. This CDR3 has 16 residues. The V end was cut by 1 base, the J end by 2 bases, with 13 bases between.

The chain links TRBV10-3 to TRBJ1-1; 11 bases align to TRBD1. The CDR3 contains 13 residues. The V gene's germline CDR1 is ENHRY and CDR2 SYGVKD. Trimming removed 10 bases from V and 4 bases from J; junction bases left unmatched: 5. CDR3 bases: TGTGCCAACCGGGACAGGGGGACCACTGAAGCTTTCTTT. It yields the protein CANRDRGTTEAFF.

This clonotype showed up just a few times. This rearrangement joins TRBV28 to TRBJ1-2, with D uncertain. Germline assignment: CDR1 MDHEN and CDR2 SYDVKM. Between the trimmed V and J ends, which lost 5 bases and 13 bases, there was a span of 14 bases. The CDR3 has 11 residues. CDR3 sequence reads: CASSQQRPPTF. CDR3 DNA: TGTGCCAGCAGTCAGCAAAGGCCGCCCACCTTC.

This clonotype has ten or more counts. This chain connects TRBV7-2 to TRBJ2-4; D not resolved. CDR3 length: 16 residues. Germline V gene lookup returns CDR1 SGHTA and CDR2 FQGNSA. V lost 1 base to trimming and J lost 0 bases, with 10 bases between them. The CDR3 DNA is TGTGCCAGCAGCTTAGTCTTCTCTCTAGCCAAAAACATTCAGTACTTC. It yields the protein CASSLVFSLAKNIQYF.

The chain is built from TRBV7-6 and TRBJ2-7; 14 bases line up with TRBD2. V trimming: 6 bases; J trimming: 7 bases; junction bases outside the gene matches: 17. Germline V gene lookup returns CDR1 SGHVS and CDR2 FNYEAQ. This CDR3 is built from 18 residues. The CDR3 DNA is TGTGCCAGCAGACCCGCGCCCGGACTAGCGGGAGGTGATGGAGAGCAGTACTTC. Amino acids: CASRPAPGLAGGDGEQYF.

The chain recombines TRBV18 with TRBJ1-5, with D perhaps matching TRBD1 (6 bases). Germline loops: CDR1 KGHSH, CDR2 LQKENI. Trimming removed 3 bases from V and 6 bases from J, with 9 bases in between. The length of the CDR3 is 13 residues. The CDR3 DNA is TGTGCCAGCTCACCCGAGACAGGTCAGCCCCAGCATTTT. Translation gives CASSPETGQPQHF.

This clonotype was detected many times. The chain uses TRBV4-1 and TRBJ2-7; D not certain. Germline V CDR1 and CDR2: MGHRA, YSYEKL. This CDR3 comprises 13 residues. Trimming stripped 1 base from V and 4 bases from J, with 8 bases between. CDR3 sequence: CASSQAKGYEQYV. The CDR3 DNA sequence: TGCGCCAGCAGCCAAGCGAAGGGTTACGAGCAGTACGTC.

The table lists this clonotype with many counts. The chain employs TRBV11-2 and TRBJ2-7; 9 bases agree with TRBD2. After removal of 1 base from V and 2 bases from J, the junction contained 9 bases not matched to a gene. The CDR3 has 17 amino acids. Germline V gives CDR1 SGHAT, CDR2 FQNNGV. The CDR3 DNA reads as TGTGCCAGCAGCTTAGGTGGTAGCGGGAGAATAACCTACGAGCAGTACTTC. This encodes CASSLGGSGRITYEQYF.

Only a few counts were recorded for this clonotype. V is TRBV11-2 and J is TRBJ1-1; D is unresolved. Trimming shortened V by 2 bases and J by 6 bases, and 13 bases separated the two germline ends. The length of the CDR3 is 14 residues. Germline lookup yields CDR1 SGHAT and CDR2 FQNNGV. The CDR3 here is CASSLTSAASEAFF. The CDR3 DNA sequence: TGTGCCAGCAGCTTAACATCGGCAGCATCTGAAGCTTTCTTT. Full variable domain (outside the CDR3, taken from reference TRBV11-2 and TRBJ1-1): EAGVAQSPRYKIIEKRQSVAFWCNPISGHATLYWYQQILGQGPKLLIQFQNNGVVDDSQLPKDRFSAERLKGVDSTLKIQPAKLEDSAVYLCASSLTSAASEAFFGQGTRLTVV.